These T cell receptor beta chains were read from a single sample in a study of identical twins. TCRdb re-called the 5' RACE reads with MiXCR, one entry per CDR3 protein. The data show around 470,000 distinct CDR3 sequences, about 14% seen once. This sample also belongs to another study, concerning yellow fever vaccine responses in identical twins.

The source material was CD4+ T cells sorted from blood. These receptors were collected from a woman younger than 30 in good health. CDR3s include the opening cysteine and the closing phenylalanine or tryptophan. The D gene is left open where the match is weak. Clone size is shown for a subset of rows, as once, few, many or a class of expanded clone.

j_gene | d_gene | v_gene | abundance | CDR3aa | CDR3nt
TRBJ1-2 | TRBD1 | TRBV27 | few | CASRTTGGESEGYTF | TGTGCCAGCAGGACGACAGGGGGCGAGAGCGAAGGCTACACCTTC
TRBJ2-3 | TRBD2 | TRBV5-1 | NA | CASRGTSGGRSTDTQYF | TGCGCCAGCAGAGGGACTAGCGGGGGCCGTAGCACAGATACGCAGTATTTT
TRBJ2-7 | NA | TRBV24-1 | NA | CATSRGETYEQYF | TGTGCCACCAGCCGAGGGGAGACCTACGAGCAGTACTTC
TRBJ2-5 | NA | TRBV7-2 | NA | CASTGGPEGETQYF | TGTGCCAGCACCGGGGGACCCGAAGGGGAGACCCAGTACTTC
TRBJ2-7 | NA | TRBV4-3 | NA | CASSQDGGDSSYEQYF | TGCGCCAGCAGCCAAGATGGGGGGGACAGCTCCTACGAGCAGTACTTC
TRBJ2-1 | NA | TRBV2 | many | CASMGSGAHNEQFF | TGTGCCAGCATGGGTAGCGGCGCACACAATGAGCAGTTCTTC
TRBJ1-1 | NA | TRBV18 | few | CASSPPTEIMNTEAFF | TGTGCCAGCTCACCACCGACAGAAATAATGAACACTGAAGCTTTCTTT
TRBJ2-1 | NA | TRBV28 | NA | CASSLRQFYNEQFF | TGTGCCAGCAGTTTGCGGCAGTTTTACAATGAGCAGTTCTTC
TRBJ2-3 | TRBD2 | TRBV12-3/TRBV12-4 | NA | CASRRGAGTDTQYF | TGTGCCAGCAGGCGGGGGGCGGGCACAGATACGCAGTATTTT
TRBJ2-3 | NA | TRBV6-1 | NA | CASSEFPGAMADTQYF | TGTGCCAGCAGTGAATTCCCGGGGGCGATGGCAGATACGCAGTATTTT
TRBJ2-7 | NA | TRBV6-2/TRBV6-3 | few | CASTNGRFGSYEQYF | TGTGCCAGCACCAATGGGAGGTTCGGTTCCTACGAGCAGTACTTC
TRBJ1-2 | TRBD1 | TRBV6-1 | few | CASRQGDRPNYGYTF | TGTGCCAGCAGGCAAGGGGACAGGCCTAACTATGGCTACACCTTC
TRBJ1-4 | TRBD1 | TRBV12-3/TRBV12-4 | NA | CASSLGDRGNNEKLFF | TGTGCCAGCAGTTTAGGGGACAGGGGCAATAATGAAAAACTGTTTTTT
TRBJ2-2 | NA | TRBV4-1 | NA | CASSPGRVRGRELFF | TGCGCCAGCAGCCCGGGAAGGGTCCGGGGACGGGAGCTGTTTTTT
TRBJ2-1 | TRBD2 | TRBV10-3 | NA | CAISPAGDSYNEQFF | TGTGCCATCAGTCCAGCGGGAGACTCCTACAATGAGCAGTTCTTC
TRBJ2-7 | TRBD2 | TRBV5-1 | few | CASSHGGSSSYEQYF | TGCGCCAGCAGCCACGGGGGGAGTAGCTCCTACGAGCAGTACTTC
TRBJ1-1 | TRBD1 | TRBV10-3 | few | CAISVNRGNTEAFF | TGTGCCATCAGCGTAAACAGGGGGAACACTGAAGCTTTCTTT
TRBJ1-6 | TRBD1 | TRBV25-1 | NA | CASNSGQSYNSPLHF | TGTGCCAGCAATTCGGGACAGAGCTATAATTCACCCCTCCACTTT
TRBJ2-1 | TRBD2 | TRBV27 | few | CASSLSGNPYNEQFF | TGTGCCAGCAGCCTCAGCGGGAACCCCTACAATGAGCAGTTCTTC
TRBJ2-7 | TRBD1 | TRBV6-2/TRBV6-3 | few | CASSYSGTGDYEQYF | TGTGCCAGCAGTTACTCCGGGACAGGCGACTACGAGCAGTACTTC
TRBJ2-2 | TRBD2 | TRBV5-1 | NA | CASSPVAGVDTGELFF | TGCGCCAGCAGCCCCGTAGCGGGAGTGGACACCGGGGAGCTGTTTTTT
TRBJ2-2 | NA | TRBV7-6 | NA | CASSQRGGNTGELFF | TGTGCCAGCAGCCAACGGGGAGGGAACACCGGGGAGCTGTTTTTT
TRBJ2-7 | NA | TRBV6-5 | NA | CASRGSGHEQYF | TGTGCCAGCAGGGGATCGGGGCACGAGCAGTACTTC
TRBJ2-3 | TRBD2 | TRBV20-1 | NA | CSAARLAGGTDTQYF | TGCAGTGCCGCTCGACTAGCGGGGGGGACAGATACGCAGTATTTT
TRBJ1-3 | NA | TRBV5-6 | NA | CASSLARFTISGNTIYF | TGTGCCAGCAGCTTGGCCAGGTTCACCATCTCTGGAAACACCATATATTTT
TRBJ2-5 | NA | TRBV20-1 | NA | CSATDRLAQETQYF | TGCAGTGCTACCGATAGGCTAGCGCAAGAGACCCAGTACTTC
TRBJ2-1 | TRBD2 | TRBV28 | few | CASSPTGGLYNEQFF | TGTGCCAGCAGTCCCACGGGGGGGCTGTACAATGAGCAGTTCTTC
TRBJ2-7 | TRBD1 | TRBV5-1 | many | CASSPPTGVNEQYF | TGCGCCAGCAGCCCACCGACAGGGGTAAACGAGCAGTACTTC
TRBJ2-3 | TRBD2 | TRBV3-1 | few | CASSRSELAVTDTQYF | TGTGCCAGCAGCCGCTCAGAACTAGCGGTCACAGATACGCAGTATTTT
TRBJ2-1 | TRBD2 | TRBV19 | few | CASSIGISSGRAIYNEQFF | TGTGCCAGTAGTATCGGTATTAGCAGCGGGAGGGCTATCTACAATGAGCAGTTCTTC
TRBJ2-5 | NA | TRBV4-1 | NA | CASSPQVASQTQYF | TGCGCCAGCAGCCCTCAGGTGGCTTCGCAGACCCAGTACTTC
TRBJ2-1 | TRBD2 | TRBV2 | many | CASSSSAGARINEQFF | TGTGCCAGCAGTTCTTCAGCGGGAGCGAGAATCAATGAGCAGTTCTTC
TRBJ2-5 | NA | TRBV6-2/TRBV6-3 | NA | CASSIRGLEETQYF | TGTGCCAGCAGTATCCGGGGCCTTGAAGAGACCCAGTACTTC
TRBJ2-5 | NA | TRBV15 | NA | CATSAQGRGRTETQYF | TGTGCCACCAGCGCCCAAGGCAGGGGTCGGACTGAGACCCAGTACTTC
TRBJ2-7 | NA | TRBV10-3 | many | CAIRDSSYEQYF | TGTGCCATCAGGGACAGCTCCTACGAGCAGTACTTC
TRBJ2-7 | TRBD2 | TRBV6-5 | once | CASSSGLAGERFYEQYF | TGTGCCAGCAGTTCCGGACTAGCGGGGGAACGTTTCTACGAGCAGTACTTC
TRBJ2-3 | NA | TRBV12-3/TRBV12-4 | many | CASSVSGAPMADTQYF | TGTGCCAGCAGTGTTAGTGGGGCACCCATGGCAGATACGCAGTATTTT
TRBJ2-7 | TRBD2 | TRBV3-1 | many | CASSRGTSGSYEQYF | TGTGCCAGCAGCCGCGGGACTAGCGGGAGTTACGAGCAGTACTTC
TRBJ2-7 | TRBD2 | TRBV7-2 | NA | CASSFAGGRVYEQYF | TGTGCCAGCAGCTTTGCGGGGGGGCGTGTCTACGAGCAGTACTTC
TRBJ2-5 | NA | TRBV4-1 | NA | CASSQSSLGETQYF | TGCGCCAGCAGCCAATCCAGCCTGGGGGAGACCCAGTACTTC
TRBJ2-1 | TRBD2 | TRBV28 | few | CASTTGLAGRNEQFF | TGTGCCAGCACGACGGGACTAGCGGGAAGAAATGAGCAGTTCTTC
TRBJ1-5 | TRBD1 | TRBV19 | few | CASSMSGGGPQHF | TGTGCCAGTAGTATGTCAGGGGGTGGGCCCCAGCATTTT
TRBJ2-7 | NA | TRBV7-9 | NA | CASSLYTDLLTYEQYF | TGTGCCAGCAGCCTCTACACGGACCTTCTTACCTACGAGCAGTACTTC
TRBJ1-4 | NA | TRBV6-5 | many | CASRQGGEKLFF | TGTGCCAGCAGACAGGGTGGGGAAAAACTGTTTTTT
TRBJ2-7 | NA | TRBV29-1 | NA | CSISPSSSYEQYF | TGCAGCATAAGCCCGTCCTCTTCCTACGAGCAGTACTTC
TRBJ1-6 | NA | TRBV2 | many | CASRVFPEDSPLHF | TGTGCCAGCAGGGTTTTCCCAGAAGATTCACCCCTCCACTTT
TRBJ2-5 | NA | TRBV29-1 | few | CSGGMRQETQYF | TGCAGCGGAGGGATGAGGCAAGAGACCCAGTACTTC
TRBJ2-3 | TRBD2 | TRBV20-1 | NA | CCAESLGSGSRPDTQYF | TGCTGTGCAGAATCATTGGGGAGCGGGAGTCGTCCAGATACGCAGTATTTT
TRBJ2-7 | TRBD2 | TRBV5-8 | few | CASSLSGGETYEQYF | TGTGCCAGCAGCCTTAGCGGGGGGGAAACCTACGAGCAGTACTTC
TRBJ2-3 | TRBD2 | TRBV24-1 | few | CATSAAPAGDEVEDTQYF | TGTGCCACCAGTGCCGCGCCAGCGGGGGACGAGGTTGAAGATACGCAGTATTTT
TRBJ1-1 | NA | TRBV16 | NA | CASSQGRAITEAFF | TGTGCCAGCAGCCAAGGCAGGGCGATCACTGAAGCTTTCTTT